This TCR beta chain was sequenced for a study of OX40 agonist ivuxolimab in advanced cancers. At the level of the study: Six ivuxolimab dose levels, 0.01 to 10 mg/kg, were given intravenously every 2 weeks. Partial responses were achieved by three patients, one with hepatocellular carcinoma and two with cutaneous melanoma. Study-wide findings and caveats: Fewer expanded clones were found on average in CD4+ than in CD8+ T cells.

This clone was seen only once. Its antigen is still unknown. Peripheral blood came from all dose cohorts at three timepoints. J was trimmed by 13 bases and V by 2 bases; bases with no gene match: 7. The CDR3 totals 12 residues. Germline V lookup: CDR1 MDHEN, CDR2 SYDVKM. Assay: immunoSEQ multiplex PCR; the TCRdb copy retains only in-frame clones and omits some. In the table there are under 7,500 clones, roughly nine tenths of which are singletons. The sample was CD4+ or CD8+ T cells sorted from blood, taken in a trial of the OX40 agonist ivuxolimab. This sequence originates from an adult with an advanced solid tumor such as melanoma, head and neck, liver or kidney cancer. V is TRBV28 and J is TRBJ1-1; 7 bases are shared with TRBD1. Written as DNA, the CDR3 is TGTGCCAGCAGTTTAATGGGACAGACTGTTTTCTTT. Translation: CASSLMGQTVFF.